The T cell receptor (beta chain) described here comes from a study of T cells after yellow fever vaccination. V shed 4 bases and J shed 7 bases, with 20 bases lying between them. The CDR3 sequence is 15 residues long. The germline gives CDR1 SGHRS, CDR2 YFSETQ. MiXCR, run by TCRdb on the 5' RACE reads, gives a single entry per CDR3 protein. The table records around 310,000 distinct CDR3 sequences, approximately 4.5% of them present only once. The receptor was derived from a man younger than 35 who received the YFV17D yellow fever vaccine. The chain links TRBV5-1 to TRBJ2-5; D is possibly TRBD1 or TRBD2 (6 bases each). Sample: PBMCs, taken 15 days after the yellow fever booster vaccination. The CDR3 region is CASSLVGGTLPTQYF. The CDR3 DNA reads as TGCGCCAGCAGCCTTGTTGGGGGGACATTGCCGACCCAGTACTTC.